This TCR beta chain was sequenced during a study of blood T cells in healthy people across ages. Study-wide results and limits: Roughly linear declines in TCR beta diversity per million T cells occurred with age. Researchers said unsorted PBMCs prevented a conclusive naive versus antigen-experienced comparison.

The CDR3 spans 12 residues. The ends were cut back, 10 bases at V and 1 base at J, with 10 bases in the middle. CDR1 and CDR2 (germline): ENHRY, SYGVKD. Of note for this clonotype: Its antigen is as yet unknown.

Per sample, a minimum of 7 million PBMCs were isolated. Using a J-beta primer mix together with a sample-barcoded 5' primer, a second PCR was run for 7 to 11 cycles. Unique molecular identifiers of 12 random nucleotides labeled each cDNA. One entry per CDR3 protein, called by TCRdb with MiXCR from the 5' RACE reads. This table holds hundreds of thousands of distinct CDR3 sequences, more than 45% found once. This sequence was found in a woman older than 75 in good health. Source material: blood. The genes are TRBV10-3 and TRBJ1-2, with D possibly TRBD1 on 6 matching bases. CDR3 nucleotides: TGTGCCACCAAGGACAGTAACTATGGCTACACCTTC. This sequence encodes CATKDSNYGYTF.